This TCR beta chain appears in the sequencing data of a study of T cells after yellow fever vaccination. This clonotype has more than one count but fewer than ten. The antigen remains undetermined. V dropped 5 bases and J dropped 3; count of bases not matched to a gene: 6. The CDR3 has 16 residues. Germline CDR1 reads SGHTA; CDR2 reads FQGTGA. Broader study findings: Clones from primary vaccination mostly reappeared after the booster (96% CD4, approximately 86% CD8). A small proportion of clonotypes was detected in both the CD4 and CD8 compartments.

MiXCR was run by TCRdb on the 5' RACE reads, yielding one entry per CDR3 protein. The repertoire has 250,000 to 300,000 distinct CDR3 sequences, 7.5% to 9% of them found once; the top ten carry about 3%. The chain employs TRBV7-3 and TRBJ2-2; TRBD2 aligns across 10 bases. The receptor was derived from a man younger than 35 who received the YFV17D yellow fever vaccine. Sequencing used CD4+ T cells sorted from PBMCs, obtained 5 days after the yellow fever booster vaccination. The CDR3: CASSPWLAGDTGELFF. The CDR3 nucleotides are TGTGCCAGCAGCCCCTGGCTAGCGGGGGACACCGGGGAGCTGTTTTTT.